This TCR beta chain was observed in a study of T cells in women clearing cervical HPV infection. Overall study: HLA type could not be excluded as a confounder. Overall study results and limits: CIN3+ cases had significantly higher TCR repertoire richness than controls, but evenness did not differ.

The CDR3 loop spans 17 amino acids. Germline values: CDR1 LGHNA, CDR2 YNFKEQ. V trimming: 4 bases; J trimming: 5 bases; junction bases outside the gene matches: 16. As for this clone: The antigen is unknown. Read sequence stops 3 residues before the CDR3 end, and the germline J gene provides the missing end.

Repertoires were generated with immunoSEQ multiplex PCR, while TCRdb's copy carries only in-frame clones and drops some. The sample table includes about 39,000 clones. The sequence came from a woman between 18 and 70 years old with a cervical HPV16 infection that either progressed to CIN3+ or cleared (not recorded which). The material sequenced was blood buffy coat. The chain recombines TRBV4-2 with TRBJ1-1; 7 nucleotides match TRBD1. CDR3 region: CASSPSHPDRRGTEAFF. Incomplete CDR3 DNA: TGTGCCAGCAGCCCGAGCCATCCGGACAGGCGGGGAACTGAA.